The entry below gives a single T cell receptor beta chain sequence along with its context. J lost 1 base, V lost 1 base, and 9 bases had no gene match. The CDR3 contains 17 residues. Germline lookup yields CDR1 LGHDT and CDR2 YNNKEL (reference sequence). This entry belongs to a study of blood T cell repertoires in COVID-19. Turning to the study itself: Sources were T cells, B-cell-depleted T cells, or PBMCs; the material itself was cDNA or gDNA.

The protocol was immunoSEQ multiplex PCR, while the TCRdb copy is restricted to in-frame clones and leaves out a portion. Altogether under 250,000 clones are present, approximately 86% being singletons, with the ten largest covering around 1.5%. The receptor was isolated from a woman aged 55-70 years who had recovered from COVID-19. Sequencing used peripheral blood. J is TRBJ1-1 and V is TRBV3-1 (or the pseudogene TRBV3-2), with 7 bases lining up with TRBD1. The CDR3 sequence: CASSQVGGGGPNTEAFF. The CDR3 DNA reads TGTGCCAGCAGCCAAGTAGGAGGAGGGGGCCCGAACACTGAAGCTTTCTTT.